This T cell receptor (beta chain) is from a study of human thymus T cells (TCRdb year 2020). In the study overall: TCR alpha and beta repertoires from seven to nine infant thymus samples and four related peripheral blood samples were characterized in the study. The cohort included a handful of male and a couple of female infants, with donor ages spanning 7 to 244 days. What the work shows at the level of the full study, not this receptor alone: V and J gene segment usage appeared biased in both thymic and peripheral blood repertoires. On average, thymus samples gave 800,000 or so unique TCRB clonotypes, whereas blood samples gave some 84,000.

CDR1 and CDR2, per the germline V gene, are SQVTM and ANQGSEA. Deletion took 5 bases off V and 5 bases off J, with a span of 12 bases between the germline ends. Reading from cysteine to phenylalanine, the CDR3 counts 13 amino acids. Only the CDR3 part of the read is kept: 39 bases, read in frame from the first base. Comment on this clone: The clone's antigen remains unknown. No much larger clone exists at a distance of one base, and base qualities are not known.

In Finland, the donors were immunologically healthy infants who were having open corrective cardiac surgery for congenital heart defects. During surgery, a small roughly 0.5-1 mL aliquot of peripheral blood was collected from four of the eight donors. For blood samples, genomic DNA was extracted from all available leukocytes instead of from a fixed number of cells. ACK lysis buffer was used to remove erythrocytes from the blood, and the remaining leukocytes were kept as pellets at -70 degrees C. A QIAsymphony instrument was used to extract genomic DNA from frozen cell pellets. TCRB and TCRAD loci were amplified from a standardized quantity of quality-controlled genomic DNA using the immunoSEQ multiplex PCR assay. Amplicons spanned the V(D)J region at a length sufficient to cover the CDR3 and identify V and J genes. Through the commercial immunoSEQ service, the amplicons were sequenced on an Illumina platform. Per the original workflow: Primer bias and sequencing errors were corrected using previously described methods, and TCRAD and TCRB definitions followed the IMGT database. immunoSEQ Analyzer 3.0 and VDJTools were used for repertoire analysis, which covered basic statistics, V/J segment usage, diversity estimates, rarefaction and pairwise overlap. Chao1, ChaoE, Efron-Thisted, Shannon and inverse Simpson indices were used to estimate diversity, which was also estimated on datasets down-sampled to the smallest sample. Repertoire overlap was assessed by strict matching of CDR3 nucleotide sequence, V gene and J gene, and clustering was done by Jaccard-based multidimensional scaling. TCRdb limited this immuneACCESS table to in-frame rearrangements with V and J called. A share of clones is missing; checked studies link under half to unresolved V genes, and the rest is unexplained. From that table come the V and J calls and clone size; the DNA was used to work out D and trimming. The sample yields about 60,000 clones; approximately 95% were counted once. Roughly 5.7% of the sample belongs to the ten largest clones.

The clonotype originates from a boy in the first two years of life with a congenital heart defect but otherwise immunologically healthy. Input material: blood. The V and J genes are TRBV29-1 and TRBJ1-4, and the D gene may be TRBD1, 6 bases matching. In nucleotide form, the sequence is TGCAGCGTTCGGGGGCGGCACAATGAAAAACTGTTTTTT. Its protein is CSVRGRHNEKLFF.